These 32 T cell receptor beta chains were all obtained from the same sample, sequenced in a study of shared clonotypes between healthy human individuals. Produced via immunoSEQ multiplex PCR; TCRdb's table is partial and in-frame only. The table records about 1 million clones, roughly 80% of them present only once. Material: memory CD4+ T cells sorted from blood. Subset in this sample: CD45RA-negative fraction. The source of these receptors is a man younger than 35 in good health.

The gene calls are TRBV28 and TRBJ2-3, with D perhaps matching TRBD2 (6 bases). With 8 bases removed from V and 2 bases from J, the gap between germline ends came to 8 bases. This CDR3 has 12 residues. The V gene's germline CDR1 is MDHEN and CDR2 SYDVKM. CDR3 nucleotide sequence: TGTGCCAGCCGGGGGTACACAGATACGCAGTATTTT. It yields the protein CASRGYTDTQYF.

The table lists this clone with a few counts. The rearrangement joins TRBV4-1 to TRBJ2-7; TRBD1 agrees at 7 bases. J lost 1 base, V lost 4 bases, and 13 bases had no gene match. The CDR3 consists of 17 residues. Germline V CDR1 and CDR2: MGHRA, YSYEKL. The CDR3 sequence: CASSRTYPGTVSYEQYF. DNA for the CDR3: TGCGCCAGCAGCCGAACCTACCCCGGGACAGTATCCTACGAGCAGTACTTC.

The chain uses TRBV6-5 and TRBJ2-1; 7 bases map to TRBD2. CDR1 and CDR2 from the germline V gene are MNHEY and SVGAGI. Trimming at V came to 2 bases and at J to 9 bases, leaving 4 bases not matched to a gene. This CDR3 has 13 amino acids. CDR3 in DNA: TGTGCCAGCAGTTACGGGAGGGCGGGTGAGCAGTTCTTC. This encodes CASSYGRAGEQFF.

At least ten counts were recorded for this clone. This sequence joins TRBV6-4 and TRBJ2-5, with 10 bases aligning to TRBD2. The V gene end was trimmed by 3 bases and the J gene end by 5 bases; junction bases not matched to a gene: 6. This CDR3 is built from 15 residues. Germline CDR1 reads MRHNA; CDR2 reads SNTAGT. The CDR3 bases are TGTGCCAGCAGTGAAGCTAGCGGGAGTGTGGAGACCCAGTACTTC. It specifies CASSEASGSVETQYF.

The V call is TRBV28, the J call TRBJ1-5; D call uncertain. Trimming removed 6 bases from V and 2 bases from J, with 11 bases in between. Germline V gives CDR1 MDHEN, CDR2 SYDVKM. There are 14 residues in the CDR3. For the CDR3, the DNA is TGTGCCAGCAGCCTCATGACTGGCAATCAGCCCCAGCATTTT. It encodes CASSLMTGNQPQHF.

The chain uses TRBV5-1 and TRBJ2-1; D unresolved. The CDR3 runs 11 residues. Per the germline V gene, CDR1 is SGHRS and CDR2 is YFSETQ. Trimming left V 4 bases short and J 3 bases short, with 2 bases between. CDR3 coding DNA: TGCGCCAGCAGCAACTACAATGAGCAGTTCTTC. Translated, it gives CASSNYNEQFF.

CDR3: CASSQDLVGLAHTDTQYF. The CDR3 nucleotides read TGTGCCAGCAGCCAAGATTTAGTGGGACTGGCCCACACAGATACGCAGTATTTT. J is TRBJ2-3 and V is TRBV4-2; D possibly corresponds to TRBD2 (6 bases). Per the germline V gene, CDR1 is LGHNA and CDR2 is YNFKEQ. The CDR3 extends over 18 amino acids. Trimming pared 0 bases from V and 2 bases from J, leaving 18 bases between.

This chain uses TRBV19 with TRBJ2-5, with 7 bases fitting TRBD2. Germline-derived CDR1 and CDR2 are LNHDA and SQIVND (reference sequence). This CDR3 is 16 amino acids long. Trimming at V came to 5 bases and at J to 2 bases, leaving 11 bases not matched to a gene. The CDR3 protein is CASSAGRFSGQETQYF. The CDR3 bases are TGTGCCAGTAGTGCGGGACGCTTTAGCGGGCAAGAGACCCAGTACTTC.

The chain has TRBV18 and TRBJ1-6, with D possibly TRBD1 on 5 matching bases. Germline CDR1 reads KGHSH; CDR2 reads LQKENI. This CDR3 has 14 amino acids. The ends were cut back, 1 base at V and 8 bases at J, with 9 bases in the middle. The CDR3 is CASSPQGKDSPLHF. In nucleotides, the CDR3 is TGTGCCAGCTCACCACAGGGGAAAGATTCACCCCTCCACTTT.

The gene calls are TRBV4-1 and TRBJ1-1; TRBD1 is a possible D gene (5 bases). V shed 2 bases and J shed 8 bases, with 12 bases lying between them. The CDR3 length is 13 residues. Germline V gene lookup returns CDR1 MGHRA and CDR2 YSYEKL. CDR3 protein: CASSQLGDFEAFF. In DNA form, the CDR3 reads TGCGCCAGCAGCCAACTGGGGGACTTCGAAGCTTTCTTT.

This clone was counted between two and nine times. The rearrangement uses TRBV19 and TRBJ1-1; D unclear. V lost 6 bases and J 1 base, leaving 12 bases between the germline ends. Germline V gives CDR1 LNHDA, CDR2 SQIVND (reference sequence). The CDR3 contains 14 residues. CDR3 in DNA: TGTGCCAGTAGGCCGAAGCGACAGAACACTGAAGCTTTCTTT. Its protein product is CASRPKRQNTEAFF.

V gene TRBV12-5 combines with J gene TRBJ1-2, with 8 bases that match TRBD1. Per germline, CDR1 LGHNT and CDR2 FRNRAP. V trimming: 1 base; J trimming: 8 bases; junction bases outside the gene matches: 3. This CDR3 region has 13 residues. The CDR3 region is CASGLGTGSGYTF. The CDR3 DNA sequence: TGTGCTAGTGGTTTGGGGACAGGGAGCGGCTACACCTTC.

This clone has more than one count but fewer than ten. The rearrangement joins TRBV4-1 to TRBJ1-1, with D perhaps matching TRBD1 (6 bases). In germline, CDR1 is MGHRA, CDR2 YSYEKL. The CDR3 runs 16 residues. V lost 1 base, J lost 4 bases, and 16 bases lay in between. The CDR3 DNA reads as TGCGCCAGCAGCCAAGGCCACAGGGCAAGTGGCACTGAAGCTTTCTTT. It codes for CASSQGHRASGTEAFF.

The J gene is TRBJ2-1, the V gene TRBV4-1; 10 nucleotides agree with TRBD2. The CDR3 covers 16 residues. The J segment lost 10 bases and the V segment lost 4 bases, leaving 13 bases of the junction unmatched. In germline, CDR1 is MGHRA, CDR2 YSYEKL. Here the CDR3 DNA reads TGCGCCAGCAGCCTCGGAAGCGGGAGGGCCAGGGGAGAGCAGTTCTTC. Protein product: CASSLGSGRARGEQFF.

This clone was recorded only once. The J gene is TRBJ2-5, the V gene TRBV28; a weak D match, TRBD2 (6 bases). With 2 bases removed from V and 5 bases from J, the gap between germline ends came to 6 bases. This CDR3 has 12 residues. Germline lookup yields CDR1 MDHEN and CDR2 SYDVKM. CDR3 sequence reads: CASSLAGETQYF. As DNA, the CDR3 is TGTGCCAGCAGTTTAGCGGGGGAGACCCAGTACTTC. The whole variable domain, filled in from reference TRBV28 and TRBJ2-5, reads DVKVTQSSRYLVKRTGEKVFLECVQDMDHENMFWYRQDPGLGLRLIYFSYDVKMKEKGDIPEGYSVSREKKERFSLILESASTNQTSMYLCASSLAGETQYFGPGTRLLVL.

CDR3: CASSLRQIYGYTF. The CDR3 DNA is TGTGCCAGCAGTTTAAGACAGATCTATGGCTACACCTTC. This sequence joins TRBV28 and TRBJ1-2; maybe TRBD1 (5 bases). The CDR3 is made up of 13 amino acids. CDR1 is MDHEN and CDR2 is SYDVKM in the germline V gene. Trimming pared 2 bases from V and 4 bases from J, leaving 8 bases between.

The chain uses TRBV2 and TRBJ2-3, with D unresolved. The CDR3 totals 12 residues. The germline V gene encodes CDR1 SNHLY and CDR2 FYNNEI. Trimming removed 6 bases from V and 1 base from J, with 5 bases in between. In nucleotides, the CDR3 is TGTGCCAGCAGACGGCGCACAGATACGCAGTATTTT. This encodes CASRRRTDTQYF.

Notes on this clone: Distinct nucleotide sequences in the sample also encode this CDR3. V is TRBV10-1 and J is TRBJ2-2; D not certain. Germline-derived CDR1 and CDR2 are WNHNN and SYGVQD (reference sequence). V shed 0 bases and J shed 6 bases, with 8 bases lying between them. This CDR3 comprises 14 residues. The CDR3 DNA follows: TGCGCCAGCAGTGAGTCAGGGAAAGCCGGGGAGCTGTTTTTT. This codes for CASSESGKAGELFF.

The CDR3 sequence: CASSLARQETDTQYF. The CDR3 bases are TGTGCCAGCAGCTTAGCTAGACAGGAGACAGATACGCAGTATTTT. V is TRBV7-8 and J is TRBJ2-3; D perhaps matches TRBD1 (6 bases). This CDR3 has 15 residues. Between the trimmed V and J ends, which lost 0 bases and 3 bases, there was a span of 10 bases. Germline assignment: CDR1 SGHVS and CDR2 FQNEAQ.

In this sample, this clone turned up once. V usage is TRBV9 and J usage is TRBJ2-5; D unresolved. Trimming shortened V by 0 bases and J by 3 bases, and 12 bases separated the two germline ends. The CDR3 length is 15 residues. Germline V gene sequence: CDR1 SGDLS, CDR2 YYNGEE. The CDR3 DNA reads TGTGCCAGCAGCGTAGTACGAACAGCCAAAGAGACCCAGTACTTC. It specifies CASSVVRTAKETQYF.

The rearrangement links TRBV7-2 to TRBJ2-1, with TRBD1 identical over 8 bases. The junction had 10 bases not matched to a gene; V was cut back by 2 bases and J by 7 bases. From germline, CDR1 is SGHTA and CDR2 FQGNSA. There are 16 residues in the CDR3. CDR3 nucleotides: TGTGCCAGCAGCTTATATGGCACAGGGGGGCAAAATGAGCAGTTCTTC. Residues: CASSLYGTGGQNEQFF. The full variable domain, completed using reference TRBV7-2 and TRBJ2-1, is GAGVSQSPSNKVTEKGKDVELRCDPISGHTALYWYRQSLGQGLEFLIYFQGNSAPDKSGLPSDRFSAERTGGSVSTLTIQRTQQEDSAVYLCASSLYGTGGQNEQFFGPGTRLTVL.

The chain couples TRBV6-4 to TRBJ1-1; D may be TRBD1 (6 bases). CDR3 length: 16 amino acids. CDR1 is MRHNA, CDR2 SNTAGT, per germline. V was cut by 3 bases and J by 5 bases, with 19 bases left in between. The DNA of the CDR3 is TGTGCCAGCAGTGAGCTCCGGGACAATAAGGCGACTGAAGCTTTCTTT. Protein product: CASSELRDNKATEAFF.

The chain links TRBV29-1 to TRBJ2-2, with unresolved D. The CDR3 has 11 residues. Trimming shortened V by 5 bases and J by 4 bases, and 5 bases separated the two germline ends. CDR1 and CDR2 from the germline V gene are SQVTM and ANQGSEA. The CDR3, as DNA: TGCAGCGTTTGGAGCACCGGGGAGCTGTTTTTT. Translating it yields CSVWSTGELFF.

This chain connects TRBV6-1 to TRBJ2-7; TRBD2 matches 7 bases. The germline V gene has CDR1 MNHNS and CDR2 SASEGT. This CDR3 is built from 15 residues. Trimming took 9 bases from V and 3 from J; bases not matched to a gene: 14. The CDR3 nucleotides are TGTGCCAGTTTCGGTGGGGCGGGAGTCCACTACGAGCAGTACTTC. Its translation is CASFGGAGVHYEQYF.

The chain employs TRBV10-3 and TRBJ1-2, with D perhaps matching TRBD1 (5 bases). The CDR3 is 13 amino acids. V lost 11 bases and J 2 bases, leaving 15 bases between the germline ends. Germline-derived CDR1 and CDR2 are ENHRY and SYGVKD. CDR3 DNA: TGTGCCGCTTCTACAGGTACGAACTATGGCTACACCTTC. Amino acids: CAASTGTNYGYTF.

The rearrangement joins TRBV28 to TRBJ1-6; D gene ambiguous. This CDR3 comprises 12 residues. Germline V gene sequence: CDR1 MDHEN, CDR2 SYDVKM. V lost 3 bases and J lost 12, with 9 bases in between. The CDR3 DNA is TGTGCCAGCAGTTTGAGGGAGGGACCCCTCCACTTT. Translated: CASSLREGPLHF.

The CDR3 nucleotides read TGTGCCAGTAGTAGCATCGGGACAGGGAGAACTGAAGCTTTCTTT. Translation: CASSSIGTGRTEAFF. This chain uses TRBV19 with TRBJ1-1, with TRBD1 matching 9 bases. The CDR3 has 15 residues. In germline, CDR1 is LNHDA, CDR2 SQIVND (reference sequence). Trimming took 4 bases from V and 5 from J; bases not matched to a gene: 8.

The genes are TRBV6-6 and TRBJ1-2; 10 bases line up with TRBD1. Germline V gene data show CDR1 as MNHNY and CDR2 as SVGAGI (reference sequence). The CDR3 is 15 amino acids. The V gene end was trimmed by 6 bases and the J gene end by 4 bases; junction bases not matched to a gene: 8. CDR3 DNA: TGTGCCAGCAGCATAACGGGACAGGGGTTCTATGGCTACACCTTC. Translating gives CASSITGQGFYGYTF.

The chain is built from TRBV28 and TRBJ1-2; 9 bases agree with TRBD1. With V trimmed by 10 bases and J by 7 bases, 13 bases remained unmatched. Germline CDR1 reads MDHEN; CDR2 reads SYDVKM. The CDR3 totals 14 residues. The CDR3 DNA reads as TGTGCCATCCGACAGGGGGTGTTTCCCTCTGGCTACACCTTC. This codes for CAIRQGVFPSGYTF.

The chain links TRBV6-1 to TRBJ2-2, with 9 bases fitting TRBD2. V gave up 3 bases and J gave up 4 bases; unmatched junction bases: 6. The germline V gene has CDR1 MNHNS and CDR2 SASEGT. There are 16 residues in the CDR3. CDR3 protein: CASSERLAGSTGELFF. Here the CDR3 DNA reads TGTGCCAGCAGTGAGCGGCTAGCGGGGAGCACCGGGGAGCTGTTTTTT.

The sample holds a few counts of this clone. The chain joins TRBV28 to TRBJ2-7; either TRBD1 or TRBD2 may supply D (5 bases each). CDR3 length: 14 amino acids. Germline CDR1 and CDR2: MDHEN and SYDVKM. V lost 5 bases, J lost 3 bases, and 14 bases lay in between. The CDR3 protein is CASSIGTVDYEQYF. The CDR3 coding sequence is TGTGCCAGCAGTATAGGGACCGTTGACTACGAGCAGTACTTC.

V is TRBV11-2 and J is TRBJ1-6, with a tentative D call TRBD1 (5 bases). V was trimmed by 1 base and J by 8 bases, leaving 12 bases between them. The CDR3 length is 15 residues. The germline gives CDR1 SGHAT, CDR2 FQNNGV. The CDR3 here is CASSLGWGRDSPLHF. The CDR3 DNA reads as TGTGCCAGCAGCTTAGGGTGGGGCCGGGATTCACCCCTCCACTTT.